This TCR beta chain came from a study of lymphopenia after photon versus proton radiotherapy. Overall study findings and caveats: A bigger post-nadir fall in TCR diversity correlated inversely with survival time in deceased patients. After the lymphocyte nadir, photon-treated repertoires showed oligoclonal expansion, especially of CD8+ Temra cells. Survival link was tested only in deceased patients; proton benefit remains a possibility.

Repertoires were generated with immunoSEQ multiplex PCR, while TCRdb's copy carries only in-frame clones and drops some. The sample records around 20,000 clones, 75% to 95% being singletons. The germline gives CDR1 ENHRY, CDR2 SYGVKD. This CDR3 has 14 residues. Trimming left V 0 bases short and J 0 bases short, with 4 bases between. Note on this clone: The antigen is not known.

The J gene is TRBJ2-3, the V gene TRBV10-3; D is undetermined. The TCR was taken from a man in his sixties with pancreatic cancer. The sequencing here drew on peripheral blood, taken from a patient treated with photon-based radiotherapy. CDR3 sequence reads: CAISESASTDTQYF. DNA of the CDR3: TGTGCCATCAGTGAGTCGGCTAGCACAGATACGCAGTATTTT.